Following are 32 T cell receptor beta chains from one sample sequenced in a study of T cells in Graves' hyperthyroidism and ophthalmopathy. TCR beta CDR3 sequences were amplified from RNA transcripts. TCR CDR3 regions were first amplified by RT-PCR with HTBI primers. MiXCR, applied by TCRdb to the multiplex PCR reads, yields one record per CDR3 protein. The sample yields almost 350,000 distinct CDR3 sequences, less than 20% seen once. Input material: blood. The origin of the receptors is a woman in her thirties or forties with Graves' ophthalmopathy.

The CDR3 region has the DNA TGCGCCAGCAGCTTTGATGGGAACCTAAACTATGGCTACACCTTC. Its protein product is CASSFDGNLNYGYTF. The rearrangement joins TRBV5-1 to TRBJ1-2, with unresolved D. Trimming cost V 2 bases and J 2 bases, with 13 bases left between them. CDR1 is SGHRS and CDR2 is YFSETQ in the germline V gene. The CDR3 has 15 amino acids.

This clonotype was counted at least ten times. The chain carries TRBV28 and TRBJ2-7, with D unclear. The germline V gene has CDR1 MDHEN and CDR2 SYDVKM. The CDR3 is 11 amino acids. Trimming took 10 bases from V and 3 from J, leaving 10 bases between them. The DNA of the CDR3 is TGTGCCACCTTAGCAGTCTACGAGCAGTACTTC. Translation: CATLAVYEQYF.

In this sample, this clonotype turned up many times. The rearrangement joins TRBV11-2 to TRBJ2-3; D is undetermined. V lost 4 bases, J lost 4 bases, and 6 bases lay in between. CDR3 length equals 12 residues. Per the germline V gene, CDR1 is SGHAT and CDR2 is FQNNGV. The CDR3 region is CASSSGSDTQYF. As DNA, the CDR3 is TGTGCCAGCAGCTCCGGTTCAGATACGCAGTATTTT.

Ten or more counts support this clonotype. The rearrangement uses TRBV12-3 or TRBV12-4 and TRBJ1-1; D may be TRBD1 (5 bases). CDR3 length: 16 residues. With 2 bases removed from V and 1 base from J, the gap between germline ends came to 14 bases. The CDR3 DNA is TGTGCCAGCAGTTTATCGAGGGGCTTGAAGAACACTGAAGCTTTCTTT. Its translation is CASSLSRGLKNTEAFF.

This clonotype has ten or more counts. The V call is TRBV6-2 or TRBV6-3, the J call TRBJ2-7; no definite D call. The CDR3 consists of 13 residues. Germline V gene lookup returns CDR1 MNHEY and CDR2 SVGEGT. Trimming took off 6 bases at V and 4 bases at J, with 13 bases between the two ends. This CDR3 is CASRQINPYEQYF. The CDR3 DNA reads TGTGCCAGCAGACAAATAAACCCTTACGAGCAGTACTTC.

The gene calls are TRBV4-3 and TRBJ2-5; TRBD2 agrees at 9 bases. The CDR3 consists of 15 residues. Trimming cost V 4 bases and J 5 bases; bases outside gene matches: 8. Germline V CDR1 and CDR2: LGHNA, YSLEER. The CDR3 sequence is CASSPGTSLRETQYF. The CDR3 bases are TGCGCCAGCAGCCCTGGGACTAGCCTGAGGGAGACCCAGTACTTC.

This clonotype has at least ten counts. This sequence joins TRBV28 and TRBJ2-7; 13 bases are a match to TRBD2. Germline trimming cut 5 bases from V and 1 base from J; bases unmatched to any gene: 17. CDR1 and CDR2 (germline): MDHEN, SYDVKM. The CDR3 contains 20 residues. The CDR3 sequence: CASSMTGGLAGSKSSYEQYF. CDR3 in DNA: TGTGCCAGCAGTATGACAGGGGGACTAGCGGGGTCAAAGTCATCCTACGAGCAGTACTTC. Filled out from reference TRBV28 and TRBJ2-7, the complete variable domain reads DVKVTQSSRYLVKRTGEKVFLECVQDMDHENMFWYRQDPGLGLRLIYFSYDVKMKEKGDIPEGYSVSREKKERFSLILESASTNQTSMYLCASSMTGGLAGSKSSYEQYFGPGTRLTVT.

The chain is built from TRBV6-2 or TRBV6-3 and TRBJ2-2, with 10 bases lining up with TRBD2. Germline trimming cut 0 bases from V and 0 bases from J; bases unmatched to any gene: 4. The CDR3 runs to 18 residues. The germline gives CDR1 MNHEY, CDR2 SVGEGT. The DNA for the CDR3 is TGTGCCAGCAGTTACTCAAGGCTAGCGGGGGCGAACACCGGGGAGCTGTTTTTT. Its protein product is CASSYSRLAGANTGELFF.

The table lists this clonotype with a count of one. This rearrangement joins TRBV6-1 to TRBJ2-5, with 9 bases identical to TRBD1. CDR1 is MNHNS, CDR2 SASEGT, per germline. The CDR3 is made up of 13 amino acids. The trim removed 6 bases at V and 6 bases at J, leaving 5 bases unmatched. The CDR3 here is CASSAGQGQTQYF. The CDR3 DNA reads as TGTGCCAGCAGCGCGGGACAGGGACAGACCCAGTACTTC.

This clonotype was seen many times. The V call is TRBV20-1, the J call TRBJ1-2; maybe TRBD1 (5 bases). The V end was cut by 6 bases, the J end by 7 bases, with 18 bases between. The CDR3 runs 13 residues. CDR1 is DFQATT, CDR2 SNEGSKA, per germline (reference sequence). The DNA for the CDR3 is TGCAGTGCCCTAGGGGAACCCGGGAGTGGCTACACCTTC. It encodes CSALGEPGSGYTF.

This clonotype has at least ten counts. The V gene is TRBV11-2, the J gene TRBJ2-2; D not certain. Germline CDR1 is SGHAT and CDR2 is FQNNGV. Trimming left V 7 bases short and J 3 bases short, with 15 bases between. The CDR3 has 15 amino acids. DNA of the CDR3: TGTGCCAGCAAAGGAGACTGGACCCACACCGGGGAGCTGTTTTTT. Protein: CASKGDWTHTGELFF. Full variable domain (rest looked up from reference TRBV11-2 and TRBJ2-2): EAGVAQSPRYKIIEKRQSVAFWCNPISGHATLYWYQQILGQGPKLLIQFQNNGVVDDSQLPKDRFSAERLKGVDSTLKIQPAKLEDSAVYLCASKGDWTHTGELFFGEGSRLTVL.

The chain carries TRBV12-3 or TRBV12-4 and TRBJ1-1; D is unresolved. V lost 2 bases, J lost 4 bases, and 11 bases lay in between. There are 14 residues in the CDR3. CDR3: CASSLIRQSTEAFF. Here the CDR3 DNA reads TGTGCCAGCAGTTTAATCCGCCAGAGCACTGAAGCTTTCTTT.

This clonotype was seen repeatedly, ten times or more. V is TRBV7-2 and J is TRBJ2-7; D is unresolved. The V end was cut by 5 bases, the J end by 7 bases, with 9 bases between. Germline V gene data show CDR1 as SGHTA and CDR2 as FQGNSA. This CDR3 region has 11 residues. CDR3 sequence: CASSLRLEQYF. The CDR3 DNA reads as TGTGCCAGCAGCCTCCGTTTGGAGCAGTACTTC.

In regard to this clonotype: The germline gene is not matched at one end of the junction; a read error may be the cause. The gene calls are TRBV7-9 and TRBJ1-2; D is unresolved. Germline V gene sequence: CDR1 SEHNR, CDR2 FQNEAQ (reference sequence). This CDR3 region has 12 residues. DNA of the CDR3: TGTGCCAGCATCCCAGACGGCTATGGCTACATCTTC. It translates to CASIPDGYGYIF.

This clonotype was observed at least ten times. V gene TRBV6-4 combines with J gene TRBJ1-1; D not resolved. The CDR3 extends over 13 amino acids. CDR1 and CDR2 from the germline V gene are MRHNA and SNTAGT. Trimming cost V 4 bases and J 6 bases, with 12 bases left between them. The CDR3 loop is CASSVSQQAEAFF. The CDR3 DNA reads as TGTGCCAGCAGTGTGAGTCAGCAGGCTGAAGCTTTCTTT.

The V call is TRBV11-2, the J call TRBJ2-7; no reliable D call. Per the germline V gene, CDR1 is SGHAT and CDR2 is FQNNGV. This CDR3 is built from 13 residues. Trimming left V 0 bases short and J 7 bases short, with 10 bases between. DNA of the CDR3: TGTGCCAGCAGCTTAGATCGCTTGAGGGAGCAGTACTTC. Its protein product is CASSLDRLREQYF.

This clonotype came up many times. This chain joins TRBV30 and TRBJ1-1; TRBD1 agrees at 10 bases. The CDR3 totals 13 residues. Looked up from germline, CDR1 is GTSNPN and CDR2 is SVGIG (reference sequence). The V gene end was trimmed by 5 bases and the J gene end by 6 bases; junction bases not matched to a gene: 6. CDR3 protein: CAWGRQGASEAFF. The DNA of the CDR3 is TGTGCCTGGGGTCGACAGGGGGCTTCTGAAGCTTTCTTT.

In this sample, this clonotype turned up many times. The rearrangement links TRBV4-1 to TRBJ1-2, with D maybe TRBD1 (5 bases). The length of the CDR3 is 13 residues. V shed 3 bases and J shed 7 bases, with 12 bases lying between them. CDR1 is MGHRA and CDR2 is YSYEKL in the germline V gene. The CDR3 region is CASSQSGERGYTF. The CDR3 nucleotides are TGCGCCAGCAGCCAGTCGGGGGAACGTGGCTACACCTTC.

This clonotype was counted ten times or more. The junction and the germline gene differ at one end; a read error may be behind it. The V call is TRBV28, the J call TRBJ2-7; 7 positions agree with TRBD1. The CDR3 covers 14 residues. Germline V CDR1 and CDR2: MDHEN, SYDVKM. The DNA of the CDR3 is TGCGCCAGCAGCTTGTCAGGGGGAAGGTACGAGCAGTACTTC. It encodes CASSLSGGRYEQYF.

The table lists this clonotype with many counts. This chain uses TRBV20-1 with TRBJ2-7, with a tentative D call TRBD1 (6 bases). This CDR3 has 13 amino acids. The germline CDR1 and CDR2 sequences are DFQATT and SNEGSKA (reference sequence). V dropped 5 bases and J dropped 4 bases, with 15 bases sitting between them. CDR3 nucleotides: TGCAGTGCTCCCTTAGAGGGGGTATACGAGCAGTACTTC. The encoded protein is CSAPLEGVYEQYF.

This clonotype occurred a few times. The chain uses TRBV3-1 and TRBJ2-7, with TRBD1 matching 8 bases. CDR3 size: 15 residues. The V gene end was trimmed by 2 bases and the J gene end by 2 bases; junction bases not matched to a gene: 5. The germline CDR1 and CDR2 sequences are LGHDT and YNNKEL (reference sequence). The CDR3 DNA reads TGTGCCAGCAGCCAAATCGGGACAGGTCCCTACGAGCAGTACTTC. Its protein product is CASSQIGTGPYEQYF.

This clonotype was seen many times. V is TRBV5-5 and J is TRBJ2-7, with 8 bases aligning to TRBD1. Germline trimming cut 3 bases from V and 4 bases from J; bases unmatched to any gene: 9. The CDR3 is 15 amino acids. Germline lookup yields CDR1 SGHKS and CDR2 YYEKEE (reference sequence). The CDR3 DNA is TGTGCCAGCAGCTCCACCGGGACAGGACTATACGAGCAGTACTTC. This encodes CASSSTGTGLYEQYF.

In its sample, this clonotype was seen many times. The rearrangement uses TRBV27 and TRBJ2-7; D is ambiguous. The germline gives CDR1 MNHEY, CDR2 SMNVEV (reference sequence). The CDR3 has 14 residues. Trimming left V 2 bases short and J 2 bases short, with 10 bases between. CDR3 sequence (DNA): TGTGCCAGCAGTTTAATGGCGTCGACCTACGAGCAGTACTTC. Protein: CASSLMASTYEQYF.

There are a few counts of this clonotype. Given a much more abundant clone one base away, this may be a read error. CDR3 nucleotide sequence: TGTGCCTGGAGGACTAGCGAGATAAACACCGGGGAGCTGTTTTTT. Translating it yields CAWRTSEINTGELFF. The chain joins TRBV30 to TRBJ2-2, with TRBD2 matching 8 bases. Germline CDR1 reads GTSNPN; CDR2 reads SVGIG (reference sequence). Germline trimming cut 3 bases from V and 2 bases from J; bases unmatched to any gene: 5. CDR3 size: 15 residues.

A remark on this clonotype: Sequence at one end of the junction differs from germline and may be a read error. V gene TRBV6-2 or TRBV6-3 combines with J gene TRBJ2-7; D is possibly TRBD1 or TRBD2 (5 bases each). Germline V gives CDR1 MNHEY, CDR2 SVGEGT. The CDR3 is 13 residues long. DNA of the CDR3: TGTGCCAGCAGTTACTCGGACACCGGGGAGCTGTACTTC. Protein product: CASSYSDTGELYF.

This clonotype occurred many times. V and J are TRBV5-5 and TRBJ1-5, with a weak D call TRBD1 (5 bases). Trimming shortened V by 4 bases and J by 6 bases, and 11 bases separated the two germline ends. The CDR3 totals 13 residues. Per germline, CDR1 SGHKS and CDR2 YYEKEE (reference sequence). The CDR3: CASSQGPGQPQHF. CDR3 DNA sequence: TGTGCCAGCAGCCAGGGACCGGGTCAGCCCCAGCATTTT.

This clonotype has at least ten counts. The V call is TRBV28, the J call TRBJ1-5; 7 nucleotides agree with TRBD1. The CDR3 runs 15 residues. V was clipped by 6 bases and J by 7 bases; unmatched bases: 12. Germline V lookup: CDR1 MDHEN, CDR2 SYDVKM. The CDR3 protein is CASRPDTQGGQPQHF. Written as DNA, the CDR3 is TGTGCCAGCAGACCCGATACTCAGGGGGGACAGCCCCAGCATTTT.

The sample holds many counts of this clonotype. This rearrangement joins TRBV12-3 or TRBV12-4 to TRBJ1-5; D perhaps matches TRBD1 (6 bases). V lost 3 bases and J lost 8, with 20 bases in between. This CDR3 is built from 16 residues. The DNA of the CDR3 is TGTGCCAGCAGTTTGCGGGGAGGGGGGGGAGGTAAGCCCCAGCATTTT. Translation: CASSLRGGGGGKPQHF.

Ten or more counts support this clonotype. The genes are TRBV11-2 and TRBJ2-5, with 15 bases lining up with TRBD2. Germline V lookup: CDR1 SGHAT, CDR2 FQNNGV. The V and J ends lost 5 bases and 5 bases, in that order; junction bases with no gene match: 3. The CDR3 covers 15 residues. CDR3 region: CASSRTSGRVETQYF. The DNA of the CDR3 is TGTGCCAGCAGCCGGACTAGCGGGAGGGTGGAGACCCAGTACTTC.

This clonotype showed up many times. The rearrangement joins TRBV7-2 to TRBJ2-5; TRBD2 is a possible D gene (5 bases). Germline-derived CDR1 and CDR2 are SGHTA and FQGNSA. Trimming stripped 1 base from V and 5 bases from J, with 11 bases between. The CDR3 is made up of 14 amino acids. CDR3 amino acids: CASSLVGSLETQYF. In DNA, the CDR3 is TGTGCCAGCAGCTTAGTTGGGAGTTTGGAGACCCAGTACTTC.

This clonotype has a count of ten or more. The gene calls are TRBV4-1 and TRBJ1-5; TRBD1 is a possible D gene (5 bases). The CDR3 extends over 15 amino acids. V was clipped by 11 bases and J by 3 bases, with 20 bases between them. Germline V gene data show CDR1 as MGHRA and CDR2 as YSYEKL. The CDR3 DNA reads as TGCGCCCCGGGTGCAGGGAATATTCTCAATCAGCCCCAGCATTTT. Translation gives CAPGAGNILNQPQHF.

There are many counts of this clonotype. The genes are TRBV18 and TRBJ2-5; 7 nucleotides align to TRBD2. This CDR3 comprises 15 residues. The V gene's germline CDR1 is KGHSH and CDR2 LQKENI. With V trimmed by 3 bases and J by 5 bases, 9 bases remained unmatched. The CDR3 sequence is CASSPGTTDGETQYF. CDR3 nucleotide sequence: TGTGCCAGCTCACCGGGGACTACCGATGGGGAGACCCAGTACTTC.